Detailed here is one TCR beta chain. The antigen is unknown. This sample's treatment: oral pan-JAK inhibitor, 5-10 mg twice daily. The sample belongs to a study of CD8+ T cells in alopecia areata. In each case, RNA was isolated and then reverse transcribed into cDNA as the sequencing template. Clones were read by immunoSEQ multiplex PCR, and TCRdb kept only the in-frame ones, dropping some. The data contain under 200,000 clones, around three fifths of them singletons. Whole-study results and caveats: Scalp sample data also include resident alphabeta T cells from normal skin.

CDR3 length: 14 amino acids. In germline, CDR1 is GTSNPN, CDR2 SVGIG (reference sequence). The sequencing here drew on CD4+ T cells sorted from blood, taken at week 24, from a patient treated with tofacitinib. The TCR sequence derives from a human donor with alopecia areata. This chain uses TRBV30 with TRBJ1-1; unclear D gene. The CDR3 DNA reads TGTGCTCGCAGGTGGTATGGCCCCAACACTGAAGCTTTCTTT. This codes for CARRWYGPNTEAFF.